This TCR beta chain comes out of a study of neoadjuvant nivolumab and ipilimumab in lung cancer. Germline-derived CDR1 and CDR2 are MGHRA and YSYEKL. Trimming at V came to 0 bases and at J to 4 bases, leaving 6 bases not matched to a gene. This CDR3 has 16 residues. The data were produced by immunoSEQ multiplex PCR, yet TCRdb's version contains in-frame clones alone and is incomplete. The sample yields around 7,300 clones, 75% to 90% seen once. This clone was detected only once. No antigen is known for it. General study points: Only two of four nivolumab-treated tumors gained richness and clonality by surgery.

This TCR was recovered from an adult with non-small cell lung cancer. The V and J genes are TRBV4-1 and TRBJ1-2; 9 nucleotides align to TRBD1. The specimen comprised tumor tissue, sampled after neoadjuvant nivolumab, alone or with ipilimumab, at or shortly before surgery. CDR3 residues: CASSQEPGQGTYGYTF. CDR3 bases: TGCGCCAGCAGCCAAGAGCCGGGACAGGGTACCTATGGCTACACCTTC.